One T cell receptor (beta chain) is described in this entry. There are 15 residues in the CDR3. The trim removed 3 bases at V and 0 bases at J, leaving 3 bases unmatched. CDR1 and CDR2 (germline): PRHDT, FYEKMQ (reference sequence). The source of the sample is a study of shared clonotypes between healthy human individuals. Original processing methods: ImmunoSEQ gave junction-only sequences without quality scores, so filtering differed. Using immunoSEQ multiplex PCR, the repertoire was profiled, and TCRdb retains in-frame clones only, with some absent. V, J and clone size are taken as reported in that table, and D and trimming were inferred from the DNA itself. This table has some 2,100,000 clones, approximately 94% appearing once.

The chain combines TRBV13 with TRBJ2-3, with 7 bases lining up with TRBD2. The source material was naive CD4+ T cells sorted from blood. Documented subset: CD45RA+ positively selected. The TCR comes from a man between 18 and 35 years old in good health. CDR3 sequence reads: CASSLREWSTDTQYF. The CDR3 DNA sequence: TGTGCCAGCAGCTTGCGGGAGTGGAGCACAGATACGCAGTATTTT. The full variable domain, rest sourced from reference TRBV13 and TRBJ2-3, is AAGVIQSPRHLIKEKRETATLKCYPIPRHDTVYWYQQGPGQDPQFLISFYEKMQSDKGSIPDRFSAQQFSDYHSELNMSSLELGDSALYFCASSLREWSTDTQYFGPGTRLTVL.